This T cell receptor beta chain originates from a study of shared clonotypes between healthy human individuals. Overall study: Researchers drew samples from two women and a few men aged 18 to 49.

Clones were sequenced by immunoSEQ multiplex PCR, and TCRdb holds only the in-frame ones, with some missing. The sample yields about 530,000 clones, less than 96% seen once. The source is a woman in her twenties or thirties in good health. Sequenced input: naive CD4+ T cells sorted from blood. The subset here: CD45RA+ positively selected.

In DNA form, the CDR3 reads TGTGCCAGCAGCCCCAATGAACCGGGATCCACCGGGGAGCTGTTTTTT. This sequence encodes CASSPNEPGSTGELFF. The rearrangement uses TRBV7-3 and TRBJ2-2; D possibly corresponds to TRBD2 (5 bases). The ends were cut back, 5 bases at V and 4 bases at J, with 17 bases in the middle. CDR3 length: 16 residues. Germline V lookup: CDR1 SGHTA, CDR2 FQGTGA.